These 3 T cell receptor beta chains came from one sample sequenced in a study of Graves' ophthalmopathy and Graves' hyperthyroidism (dated by TCRdb to 2016 to 2019). The reads were generated on an Illumina HiSeq 2000. TCR beta CDR3 regions were amplified from RNA transcripts for repertoire sequencing. HTBI primers and the Qiagen OneStep RT-PCR kit were used in a first-round RT-PCR, which was followed by a second-round multiplex PCR, size selection and purification. TCRdb applied fastp at Q25 and MiXCR to the public reads, then kept only in-frame beta chains. Each CDR3 protein appears once, grouped with its most common genes and DNA. Across this sample there are 600,000 to 950,000 distinct CDR3 sequences, with roughly 40% seen only once. The ten largest account for roughly 46% of the sample. Sequences were obtained from peripheral blood. The receptors originated from an adult man with Graves' ophthalmopathy.

This clonotype was seen more than once but under ten times. The V gene is TRBV20-1, the J gene TRBJ1-1; 7 nucleotides match TRBD1. Germline V gives CDR1 DFQATT, CDR2 SNEGSKA (reference sequence). CDR3 length: 14 residues. Losses at the gene ends were 2 bases for V and 0 bases for J; bases not matched to a gene: 3. Here the CDR3 DNA reads TGCAGTGCTAGAACCGACAGGGTGAACACTGAAGCTTTCTTT. Translated: CSARTDRVNTEAFF.

This clonotype was seen repeatedly, ten times or more. The chain couples TRBV9 to TRBJ2-6; D is unclear. The germline V gene has CDR1 SGDLS and CDR2 YYNGEE. The V end lost 3 bases, the J end lost 0 bases, and 10 bases lay between the germline ends. The CDR3 is made up of 16 amino acids. CDR3 amino acids: CASSAGHRSGANVLTF. The CDR3 DNA is TGTGCCAGCAGCGCGGGCCACCGCTCTGGGGCCAACGTCCTGACTTTC.

Of note for this clonotype: One junction end does not reproduce the germline sequence, and a read error may be involved. V usage is TRBV7-9 and J usage is TRBJ1-2; D remains unclear. Germline CDR1 is SEHNR and CDR2 is FQNEAQ (reference sequence). The CDR3 covers 12 residues. CDR3 residues: CAGSFSSHGYTF. The DNA for the CDR3 is TGTGCCGGCAGCTTCTCGTCTCATGGCTACACCTTC.